The 32 T cell receptor beta chains presented below share a single source sample, sequenced in a study of CXCR3-negative and CXCR3-positive naive CD8 T cells. Carrying UMI labels, the TRB cDNA libraries were prepared through 5' RACE. TCRdb reanalyzed the 5' RACE reads and collapses them to one entry per CDR3 protein, without DNA. The table lists tens of thousands of distinct CDR3 sequences. The sequenced sample was naive CXCR3- CD8+ T cells from blood. Specified subset: CD45RO-CCR7+CD27+CD95- naive CD8+ T cells lacking CXCR3 (TNR3-). The receptors were sampled from a human donor in good health. Some clones in this sample may be carry-over from other donors' samples.

The chain links TRBV28 to TRBJ2-3. The germline V gene has CDR1 MDHEN and CDR2 SYDVKM. The CDR3 runs to 14 residues. The chain's CDR3 is CASSLYRVTDTQYF.

V usage is TRBV28 and J usage is TRBJ1-1. The V gene's germline CDR1 is MDHEN and CDR2 SYDVKM. The CDR3 sequence is 12 residues long. CDR3 region: CASSLGSTEAFF.

The chain has TRBV6-6 and TRBJ2-5; TCRdb gives TRBD1 as the D gene, but with no DNA this cannot be confirmed. Per the germline V gene, CDR1 is MNHNY and CDR2 is SVGAGI (reference sequence). This CDR3 contains 13 residues. The CDR3 protein is CASKGTGEETQYF.

V and J are TRBV20-1 and TRBJ2-1; absent DNA, TCRdb's TRBD1 call cannot be checked. Germline lookup yields CDR1 DFQATT and CDR2 SNEGSKA (reference sequence). This CDR3 has 13 residues. CDR3 region: CSARGSREWEQFF.

V is TRBV29-1 and J is TRBJ2-7; TCRdb outputs TRBD1, but without DNA this stays unchecked. Germline V gene lookup returns CDR1 SQVTM and CDR2 ANQGSEA. The CDR3 is made up of 14 amino acids. The CDR3 protein is CSVEGAGEKNEQYF.

The chain combines TRBV5-1 with TRBJ2-3. Germline values: CDR1 SGHRS, CDR2 YFSETQ. The CDR3 has 14 amino acids. The CDR3 sequence: CASSWETYTDTQYF.

This chain joins TRBV6-4 and TRBJ2-2; the D call from TCRdb, TRBD2, cannot be confirmed without DNA. Germline assignment: CDR1 MRHNA and CDR2 SNTAGT. The length of the CDR3 is 13 residues. This chain's CDR3 is CASSGGATGELFF.

The chain uses TRBV28 and TRBJ2-3. The CDR3 has 15 residues. Germline V gene sequence: CDR1 MDHEN, CDR2 SYDVKM. CDR3 protein: CASSFLRGDTDTQYF.

V usage is TRBV7-6 and J usage is TRBJ1-6. Germline V gene lookup returns CDR1 SGHVS and CDR2 FNYEAQ. The CDR3 sequence is 14 residues long. The CDR3 here is CAGSRGGDNSPLHF.

The chain has TRBV15 and TRBJ1-1. Germline lookup yields CDR1 LNHNV and CDR2 YYDKDF (reference sequence). This CDR3 comprises 16 residues. The CDR3 loop reads CATSRDLVTRNTEAFF. Variable domain in full (rest from reference TRBV15 and TRBJ1-1): DAMVIQNPRYQVTQFGKPVTLSCSQTLNHNVMYWYQQKSSQAPKLLFHYYDKDFNNEADTPDNFQSRRPNTSFCFLDIRSPGLGDTAMYLCATSRDLVTRNTEAFFGQGTRLTVV.

The gene calls are TRBV6-1 and TRBJ2-1; absent DNA, TCRdb's TRBD2 call cannot be checked. This CDR3 region has 15 residues. Germline lookup yields CDR1 MNHNS and CDR2 SASEGT. CDR3 loop: CASSESSGGVNEQFF.

The chain employs TRBV13 and TRBJ2-7; TCRdb picks TRBD2, but there is no DNA to check that call. CDR3 size: 15 residues. Germline V lookup: CDR1 PRHDT, CDR2 FYEKMQ (reference sequence). The CDR3 here is CASSLGLAGVDEQYF.

The CDR3 sequence is CASSRTGYNQPQHF. The genes are TRBV7-9 and TRBJ1-5; the D call of TRBD1 rests on TCRdb alone, since no DNA is present to check it. The CDR3 contains 14 residues. Germline assignment: CDR1 SEHNR and CDR2 FQNEAQ (reference sequence).

The gene calls are TRBV20-1 and TRBJ2-2; TCRdb indicates TRBD2, and absent DNA this call remains unverified. The CDR3 runs 18 residues. The germline gives CDR1 DFQATT, CDR2 SNEGSKA (reference sequence). Here the CDR3 reads CSARDPTSGGARTGELFF.

This sequence joins TRBV12-3 or TRBV12-4 and TRBJ2-1; as DNA is missing, the TRBD2 call by TCRdb cannot be tested. The CDR3 has 14 residues. CDR3 loop: CASSLARAMNEQFF.

V is TRBV29-1 and J is TRBJ2-7. The V gene's germline CDR1 is SQVTM and CDR2 ANQGSEA. The CDR3 contains 12 residues. The CDR3 reads CSVESDLYEQYF.

The J gene is TRBJ2-1, the V gene TRBV5-1; checking the TCRdb D call of TRBD1 is not possible without DNA. Germline V gene lookup returns CDR1 SGHRS and CDR2 YFSETQ. The CDR3 covers 15 residues. Here the CDR3 reads CASSLGGNPLDEQFF.

The chain has TRBV7-9 and TRBJ1-6. CDR3 length equals 11 residues. Per the germline V gene, CDR1 is SEHNR and CDR2 is FQNEAQ (reference sequence). CDR3 residues: CASSPDIDLHF.

The chain uses TRBV5-1 and TRBJ2-1; the D call from TCRdb, TRBD2, cannot be confirmed without DNA. Germline lookup yields CDR1 SGHRS and CDR2 YFSETQ. This CDR3 contains 15 residues. The CDR3 reads CASSLLAGAYNEQFF.

V usage is TRBV28 and J usage is TRBJ1-2; lacking DNA, the TRBD1 call made by TCRdb goes unchecked. The CDR3 is 14 residues long. Germline V gene lookup returns CDR1 MDHEN and CDR2 SYDVKM. The CDR3 here is CASSPADKNYGYTF.

Here the CDR3 reads CSVELEMDEQFF. The J gene is TRBJ2-1, the V gene TRBV29-1. The germline gives CDR1 SQVTM, CDR2 ANQGSEA. The CDR3 extends over 12 amino acids.

V is TRBV11-3 and J is TRBJ2-7. Germline V gives CDR1 SGHNT, CDR2 YENEEA. CDR3 length: 14 residues. CDR3 sequence reads: CASRSRQASYEQYF.

The gene calls are TRBV9 and TRBJ2-1. The germline CDR1 and CDR2 sequences are SGDLS and YYNGEE. The length of the CDR3 is 12 residues. The CDR3 region is CASSVDYNEQFF.

J is TRBJ1-2 and V is TRBV18; TCRdb lists TRBD1, though no DNA is available to test this call. CDR3 length: 14 amino acids. Germline V lookup: CDR1 KGHSH, CDR2 LQKENI. The chain's CDR3 is CASRSTGADYGYTF.

The CDR3 reads CASSPGAEGETQYF. The chain is built from TRBV27 and TRBJ2-5; the TCRdb call, TRBD1, lacks DNA for checking. Germline loops: CDR1 MNHEY, CDR2 SMNVEV (reference sequence). This CDR3 comprises 14 residues.

The chain has TRBV4-3 and TRBJ2-7. The germline gives CDR1 LGHNA, CDR2 YSLEER. The CDR3 covers 13 residues. The CDR3 spells CASSQDRIREQYF.

This chain connects TRBV4-1 to TRBJ2-1. CDR3 length equals 16 residues. Looked up from germline, CDR1 is MGHRA and CDR2 is YSYEKL. The CDR3 reads CASSQDLSVVYNERFF.

The chain combines TRBV20-1 with TRBJ2-3; as DNA is missing, the TRBD2 call by TCRdb cannot be tested. In germline, CDR1 is DFQATT, CDR2 SNEGSKA (reference sequence). This CDR3 is built from 14 residues. This CDR3 is CSASASGMSDTQYF.

V usage is TRBV6-2 or TRBV6-3 and J usage is TRBJ2-2; TCRdb reports TRBD1, a call that lacks DNA to check it against. Looked up from germline, CDR1 is MNHEY and CDR2 is SVGEGT. The CDR3 totals 13 residues. CDR3 sequence: CASSGALAGELLF.

The genes are TRBV6-5 and TRBJ1-1; TCRdb names TRBD1, which stays unverified in the absence of DNA. The CDR3 contains 14 residues. Looked up from germline, CDR1 is MNHEY and CDR2 is SVGAGI. The CDR3 loop is CASSYLPGYTEAFF.

The chain uses TRBV6-6 and TRBJ2-2; there is no DNA to check the TCRdb D call of TRBD1. Germline CDR1 and CDR2: MNHNY and SVGAGI (reference sequence). The CDR3 totals 16 residues. Here the CDR3 reads CASSLTGQGNTGELFF.

The chain uses TRBV6-5 and TRBJ2-3; TCRdb picks TRBD2, but there is no DNA to check that call. This CDR3 region has 14 residues. Germline CDR1 reads MNHEY; CDR2 reads SVGAGI. CDR3 sequence: CASSYEGHADTQYF.